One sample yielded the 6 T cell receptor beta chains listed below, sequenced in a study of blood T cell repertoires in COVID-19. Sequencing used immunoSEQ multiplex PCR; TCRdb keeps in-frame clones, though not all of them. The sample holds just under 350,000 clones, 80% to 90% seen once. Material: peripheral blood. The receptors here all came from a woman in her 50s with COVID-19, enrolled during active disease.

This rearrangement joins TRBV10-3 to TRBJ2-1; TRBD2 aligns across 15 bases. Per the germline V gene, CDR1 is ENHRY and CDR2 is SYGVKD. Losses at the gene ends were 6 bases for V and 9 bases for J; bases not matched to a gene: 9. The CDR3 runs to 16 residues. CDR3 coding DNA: TGTGCCATCAGCAAAGGGACTAGCGGGAGGTCGGCTGAGCAGTTCTTC. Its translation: CAISKGTSGRSAEQFF.

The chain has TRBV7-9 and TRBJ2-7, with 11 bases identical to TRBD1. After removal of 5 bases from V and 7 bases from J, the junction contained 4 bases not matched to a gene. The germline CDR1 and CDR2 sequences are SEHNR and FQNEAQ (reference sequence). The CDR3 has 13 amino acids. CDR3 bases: TGTGCCAGCAGCCCGGGACAGGGGGGAGAGCAGTACTTC. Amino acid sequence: CASSPGQGGEQYF.

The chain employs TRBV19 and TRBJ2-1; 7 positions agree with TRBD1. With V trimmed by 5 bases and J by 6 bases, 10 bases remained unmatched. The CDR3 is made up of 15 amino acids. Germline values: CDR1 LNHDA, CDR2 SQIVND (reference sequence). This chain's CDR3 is CASSPPSTGSNEQFF. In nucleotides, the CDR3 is TGTGCCAGTAGTCCCCCGTCGACAGGGAGCAATGAGCAGTTCTTC.

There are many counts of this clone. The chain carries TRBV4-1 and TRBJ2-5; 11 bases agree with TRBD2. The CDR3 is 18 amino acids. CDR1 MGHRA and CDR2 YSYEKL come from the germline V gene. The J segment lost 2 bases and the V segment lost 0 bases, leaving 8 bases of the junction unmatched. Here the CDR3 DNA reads TGCGCCAGCAGCCAAGATTTGGGACTAGCGGCCCATCAAGAGACCCAGTACTTC. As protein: CASSQDLGLAAHQETQYF.

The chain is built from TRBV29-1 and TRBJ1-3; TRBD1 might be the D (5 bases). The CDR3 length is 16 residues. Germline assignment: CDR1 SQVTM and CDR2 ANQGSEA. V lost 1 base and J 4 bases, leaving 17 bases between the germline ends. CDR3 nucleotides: TGCAGCGTTGAAGGCCCCATAGACAGTAAGGGAAACACCATATATTTT. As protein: CSVEGPIDSKGNTIYF.

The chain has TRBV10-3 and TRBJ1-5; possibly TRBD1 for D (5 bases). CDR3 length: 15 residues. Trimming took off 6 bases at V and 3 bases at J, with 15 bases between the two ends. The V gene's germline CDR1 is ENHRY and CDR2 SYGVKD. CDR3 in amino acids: CAISPGDSPNQPQHF. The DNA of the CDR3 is TGTGCCATCAGCCCAGGCGACAGCCCCAATCAGCCCCAGCATTTT.